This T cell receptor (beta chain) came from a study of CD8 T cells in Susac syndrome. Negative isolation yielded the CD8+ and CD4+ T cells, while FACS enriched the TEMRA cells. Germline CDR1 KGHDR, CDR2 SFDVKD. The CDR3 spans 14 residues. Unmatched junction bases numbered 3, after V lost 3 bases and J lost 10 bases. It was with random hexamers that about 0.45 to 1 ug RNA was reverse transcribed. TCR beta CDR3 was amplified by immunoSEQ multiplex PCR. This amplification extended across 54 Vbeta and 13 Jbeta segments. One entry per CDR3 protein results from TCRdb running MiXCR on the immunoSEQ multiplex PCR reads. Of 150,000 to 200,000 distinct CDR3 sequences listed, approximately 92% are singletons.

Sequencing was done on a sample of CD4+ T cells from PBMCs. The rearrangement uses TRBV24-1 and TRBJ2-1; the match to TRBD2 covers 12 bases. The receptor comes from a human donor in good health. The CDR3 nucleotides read TGTGCCACCAGTGATCCTAGCGGGGGGGCGGAGCAGTTCTTC. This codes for CATSDPSGGAEQFF.